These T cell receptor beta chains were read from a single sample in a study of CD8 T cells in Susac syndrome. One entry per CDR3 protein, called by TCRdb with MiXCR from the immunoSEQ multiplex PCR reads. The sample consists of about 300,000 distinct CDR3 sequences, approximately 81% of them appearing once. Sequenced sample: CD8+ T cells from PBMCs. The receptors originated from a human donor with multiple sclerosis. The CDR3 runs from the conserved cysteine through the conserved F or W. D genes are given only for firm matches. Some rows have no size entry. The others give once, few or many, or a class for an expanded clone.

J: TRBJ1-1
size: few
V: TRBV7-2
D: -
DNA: TGTGCCAGCAGCTTGGTCCGGATGAACACTGAAGCTTTCTTT
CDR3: CASSLVRMNTEAFF

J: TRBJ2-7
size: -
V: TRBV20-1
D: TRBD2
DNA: TGCAGTGCTAGAGATATCCAGCGGGACGGCGAGCAGTACTTC
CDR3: CSARDIQRDGEQYF

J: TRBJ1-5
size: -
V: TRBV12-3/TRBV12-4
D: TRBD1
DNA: TGTGCCAGCAGTACCGACAGGGAAGCTCAGCCCCAGCATTTT
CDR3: CASSTDREAQPQHF

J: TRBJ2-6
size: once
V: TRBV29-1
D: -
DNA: TGCAGCGTTGAAGGGAGCTCTGGGGCCAACGTCCTGACTTTC
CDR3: CSVEGSSGANVLTF

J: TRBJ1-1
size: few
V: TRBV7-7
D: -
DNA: TGTGCTAGCAGCCCGAAGGGGGTGTCGGAGGCTTTCTTT
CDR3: CASSPKGVSEAFF

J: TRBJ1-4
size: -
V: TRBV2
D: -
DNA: TGTGCCAGCAGTCAGACAGACCACCGAGGGGAAAAACTGTTTTTT
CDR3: CASSQTDHRGEKLFF

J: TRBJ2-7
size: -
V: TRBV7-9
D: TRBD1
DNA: TGTGCCAGCAGCCTCCCGACAGGGGACTACGAGCAGTACTTC
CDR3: CASSLPTGDYEQYF

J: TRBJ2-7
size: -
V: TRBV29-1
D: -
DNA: TGCAGCGTCATTAGGACCAGGGTGGCCTCCTACGAGCAGTACTTC
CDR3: CSVIRTRVASYEQYF

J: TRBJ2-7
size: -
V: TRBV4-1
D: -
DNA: TGCGCCAGCAGCCAAGGTCGTAGTGTCTACGAGCAGTACTTC
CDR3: CASSQGRSVYEQYF

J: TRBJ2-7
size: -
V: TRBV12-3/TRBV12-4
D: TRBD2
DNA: TGTGCCAGCAGTCCACTAGCGGGAGGGCCCTACGAGCAGTACTTC
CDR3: CASSPLAGGPYEQYF

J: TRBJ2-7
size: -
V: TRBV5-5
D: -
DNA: TGTGCCAGCAGCGGGGGCACGGCTAGTTACGAGCAGTACTTC
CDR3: CASSGGTASYEQYF

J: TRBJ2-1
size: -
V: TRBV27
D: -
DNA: TGTGCCAGCAGTTTACCGACCAATGAGCAGTTCTTC
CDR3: CASSLPTNEQFF

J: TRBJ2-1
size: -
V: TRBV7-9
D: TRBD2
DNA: TGTGCCAGCAGCTTGACCCTAGCGGCCCAGTTCTTC
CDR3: CASSLTLAAQFF

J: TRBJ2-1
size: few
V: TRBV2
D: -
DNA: TGTGCCAAAAAACTGCAGGGCTACTACAATGAGCAGTTCTTC
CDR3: CAKKLQGYYNEQFF

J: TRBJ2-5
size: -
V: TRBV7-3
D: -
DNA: TGTGCCAGCAGCCGGGACGGCCTAAGCGAAGAGACCCAGTACTTC
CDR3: CASSRDGLSEETQYF

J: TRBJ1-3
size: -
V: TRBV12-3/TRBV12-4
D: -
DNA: TGTGCCAGCACCACCCCGGGCGGGGCTAAGGGAAACACCATATATTTT
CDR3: CASTTPGGAKGNTIYF

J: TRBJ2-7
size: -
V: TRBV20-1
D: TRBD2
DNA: TGCAGTGCCGCCGGGACTAGTCCCTACGAGCAGTACTTC
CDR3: CSAAGTSPYEQYF

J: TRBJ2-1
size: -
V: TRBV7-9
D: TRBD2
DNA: TGTGCCAGCAGCCCCAGGCTAGCGGGAGTACAGGAGCAGTTCTTC
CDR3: CASSPRLAGVQEQFF

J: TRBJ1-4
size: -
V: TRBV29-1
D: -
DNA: TGCAGCGTTGCGAGGGATGGAAAACTGTTTTTT
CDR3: CSVARDGKLFF

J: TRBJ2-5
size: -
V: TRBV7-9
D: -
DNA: TGTGCCAGCCAGGAGGGACTTGAAGTAGAGACCCAGTACTTC
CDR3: CASQEGLEVETQYF

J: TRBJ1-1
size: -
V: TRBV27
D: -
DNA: TGTGCCAGCAGTTTGGGGACAAAGGGGGGACGCACTGAAGCTTTCTTT
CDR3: CASSLGTKGGRTEAFF

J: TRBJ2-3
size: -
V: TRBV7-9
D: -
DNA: TGTGCCAGCAGCTTGACAGCGATAAAAAACAGGGATACGCAGTATTTT
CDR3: CASSLTAIKNRDTQYF

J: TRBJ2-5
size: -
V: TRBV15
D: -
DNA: TGTGCCACCAACAGAGTTGGCAGACCCTCAGAGACCCAGTACTTC
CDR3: CATNRVGRPSETQYF

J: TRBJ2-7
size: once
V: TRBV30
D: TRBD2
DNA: TGTGCCTGGGAGGGACTAGCGGGACAAGTGCAGTACTTC
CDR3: CAWEGLAGQVQYF

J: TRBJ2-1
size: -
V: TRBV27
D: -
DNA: TGTGCCAGCAGTTTAGGGTTGGGGGGCAATGAGCAGTTCTTC
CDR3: CASSLGLGGNEQFF

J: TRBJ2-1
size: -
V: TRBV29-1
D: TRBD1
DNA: TGCAGCGCAGGGGGTGTCAATGAGCAGTTCTTC
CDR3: CSAGGVNEQFF

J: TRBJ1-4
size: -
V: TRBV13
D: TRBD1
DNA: TGTGCCAGCAGCTTATTCGGCGGGAGGACAGGGACTAATGAAAAACTGTTTTTT
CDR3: CASSLFGGRTGTNEKLFF

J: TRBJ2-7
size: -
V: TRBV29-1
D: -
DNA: TGCAGCGTTGGGGGCTACTACGAGCAGTACTTC
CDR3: CSVGGYYEQYF

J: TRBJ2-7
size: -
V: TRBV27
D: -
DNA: TGTGCCAGCAGATTAGAGGGATATACCTACGAGCAGTACTTC
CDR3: CASRLEGYTYEQYF

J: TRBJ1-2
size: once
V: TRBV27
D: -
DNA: TGTGCCAGCCGTCGCCACAGGAGACTGGACTATGGCTACACCTTC
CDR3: CASRRHRRLDYGYTF

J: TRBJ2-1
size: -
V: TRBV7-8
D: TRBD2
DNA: TGTGCCAGCAGCGTCAGCGGGAGGGGGAATGAGCAGTTCTTC
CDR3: CASSVSGRGNEQFF

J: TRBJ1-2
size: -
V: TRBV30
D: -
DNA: TGTGCCTGGAGTGTACGGAGCGGCGCGGATGGCTACACCTTC
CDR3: CAWSVRSGADGYTF

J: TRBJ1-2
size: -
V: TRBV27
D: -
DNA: TGTGCCAGCAGTTTATCTTTCCCCAATGGCTACACCTTC
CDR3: CASSLSFPNGYTF

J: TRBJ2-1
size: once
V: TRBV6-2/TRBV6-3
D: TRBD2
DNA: TGTGCCAGCAGTTACGGACTAGCGGGAGCGCCTGGTGAGCAGTTCTTC
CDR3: CASSYGLAGAPGEQFF

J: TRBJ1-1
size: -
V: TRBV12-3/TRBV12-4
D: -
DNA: TGTGCCAGCAGTTTAGGCAGTTTTAACACTGAAGCTTTCTTT
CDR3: CASSLGSFNTEAFF

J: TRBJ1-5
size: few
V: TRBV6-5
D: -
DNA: TGTGCCAGCAGTTACTCTCGGGGCCAGCCCCAGCATTTT
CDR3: CASSYSRGQPQHF

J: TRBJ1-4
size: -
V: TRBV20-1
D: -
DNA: TGCAGTGCTAGGCCCGGGACCTCTTTATATGAAAAACTGTTTTTT
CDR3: CSARPGTSLYEKLFF

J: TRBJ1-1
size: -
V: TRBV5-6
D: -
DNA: TGTGCCAGCAGCTTCCGGGACCAAGATTTTTTTAAGGGTGAAGCTTTCTTT
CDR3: CASSFRDQDFFKGEAFF

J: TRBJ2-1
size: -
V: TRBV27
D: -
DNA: TGTGCCAGCAGATTAGGGGCACATATGTACAATGAGCAGTTCTTC
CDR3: CASRLGAHMYNEQFF

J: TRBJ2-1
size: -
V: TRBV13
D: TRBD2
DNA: TGTGCCAGCAGCCACGGACTAGCGGGATGGGATGAGCAGTTCTTC
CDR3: CASSHGLAGWDEQFF

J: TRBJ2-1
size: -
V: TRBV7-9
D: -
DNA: TGTGCCAGCAGCAGAGGGGGAGGGACACCAAACAATGAGCAGTTCTTC
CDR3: CASSRGGGTPNNEQFF